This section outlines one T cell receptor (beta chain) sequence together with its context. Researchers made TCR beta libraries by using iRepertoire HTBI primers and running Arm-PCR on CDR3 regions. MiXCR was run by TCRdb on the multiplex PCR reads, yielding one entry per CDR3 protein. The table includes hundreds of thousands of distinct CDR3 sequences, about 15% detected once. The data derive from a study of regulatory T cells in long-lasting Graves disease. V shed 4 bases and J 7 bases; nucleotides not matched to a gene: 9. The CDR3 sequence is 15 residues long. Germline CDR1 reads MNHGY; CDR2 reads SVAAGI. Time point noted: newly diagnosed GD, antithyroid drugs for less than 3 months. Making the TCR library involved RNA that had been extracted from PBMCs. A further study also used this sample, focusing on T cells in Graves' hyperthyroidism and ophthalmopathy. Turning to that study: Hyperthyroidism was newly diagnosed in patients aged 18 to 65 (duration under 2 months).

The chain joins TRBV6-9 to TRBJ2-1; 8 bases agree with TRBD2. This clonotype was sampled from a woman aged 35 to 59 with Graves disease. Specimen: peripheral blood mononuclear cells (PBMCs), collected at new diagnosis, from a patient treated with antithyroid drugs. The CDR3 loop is CASSLGGGGLNEQFF. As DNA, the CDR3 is TGTGCCAGCAGTTTGGGGGGCGGGGGGTTGAATGAGCAGTTCTTC.